The clone carrying this T cell receptor beta chain was seen a single time. Antigen: not known. TCRdb keeps only in-frame clones here, not all; method: immunoSEQ multiplex PCR. The repertoire includes some 50,000 clones, 80% to 90% of them detected once, and more than 4% sits in the top ten. Trimming took off 5 bases at V and 0 bases at J, with 11 bases between the two ends. CDR1 is MNHEY, CDR2 SVGAGI, per germline. The CDR3 has 15 residues. The sample comes from a study of radiotherapy plus CTLA-4 blockade in lung cancer. Study conclusions and caveats: After treatment with radiotherapy plus ipilimumab, TCR clones that came from the tumor expanded in blood.

Sequenced here: peripheral blood, sampled from a patient treated with radiotherapy plus ipilimumab. The sequence was collected from a human donor with non-small cell lung cancer whose response to radiotherapy plus ipilimumab could not be evaluated. The chain joins TRBV6-5 to TRBJ1-3; no firm D call. The DNA for the CDR3 is TGTGCCAGCAGTCAGACCCGGAGCTCTGGAAACACCATATATTTT. Amino acids: CASSQTRSSGNTIYF.